This TCR beta chain was profiled in a study of CD8+ T cells in alopecia areata (dated by TCRdb to about 2018). For the wider study: The treated patients took part in an open-label pilot trial in which moderate-to-severe alopecia areata was treated with oral tofacitinib at 5 to 10 mg twice daily. Biopsies were taken from tofacitinib-treated patients at baseline and again at 4 and 24 weeks into treatment, and several of those patients also had a later scalp biopsy. Human TCRbeta sequencing covered scalp tissue and sorted CD4+ and CD8+ peripheral blood T cells from patchy and totalis/universalis alopecia areata patients and healthy controls. Amplification of TCRbeta CDR3 regions was done by immunoSEQ multiplex PCR using 35 Vbeta forward primers and 13 Jbeta reverse primers. In both human patients and the C3H/HeJ mouse model, the study applied high-throughput TCRbeta sequencing to look at T cell clonal expansion in alopecia areata. The SALT score, which quantifies the percentage of affected scalp surface area, was used to measure disease severity in treated patients. Clonality in the scalp was compared among normal scalp (n=4), patchy alopecia areata scalp (n=8), and alopecia totalis/universalis scalp (n=8). The RNA source kit depended on sample type: the PAXgene miRNA kit for fixed scalp, the miRNeasy kit for PBMCs, and the RNeasy kit for mouse skin. Tofacitinib was administered for 6 to 18 months, and 6 months of follow-up off drug were then conducted to assess delayed response and recurrence. The research as a whole found: Because the treated cohort was small and had just a single nonresponder, larger studies are needed to establish links between baseline CD8+ expansion and response. Tofacitinib significantly lowered scalp clonality and the number of expanded CD8+ clones among the top 100 scalp clones. During tofacitinib treatment, many expanded lesional clones remained in scalp and blood, and this persistence may partly explain relapse after treatment is stopped. Lesional scalp, especially in alopecia totalis/universalis, showed higher clonality and more expanded CD8+ clones than normal scalp, suggesting antigenic drive. Resident alphabeta T cells in normal human skin are also sequenced, complicating scalp TCR repertoire analysis, unlike mouse skin dominated by gammadelta T cells. Shared TCR sequences between patients were less evident than in mice, which may be partly attributable to HLA diversity in the patient population.

Comments on this clone: Its antigen is unknown. Per-base qualities were not stored, and no clone one base away is much larger. The sample holds other DNA sequences that translate to the same CDR3.

The library was produced with the immunoSEQ multiplex PCR assay. RNA was extracted from all samples and reverse transcribed into cDNA, which served as template for TCR sequencing. First-strand cDNA was synthesized with SuperScript III using a 2:1 mix of oligo-dT and random hexamers. A synthetic immune receptor repertoire was used to measure amplification bias, and any remaining bias was corrected computationally. Regarding the original processing steps: After raw reads were preprocessed to remove errors, the CDR3 was defined following IMGT conventions as running from the conserved cysteine to phenylalanine. To get clonality, Shannon entropy was normalized by log2 of the number of productive unique TCRs and the result was subtracted from 1. CD4 or CD8 identity of scalp clones was inferred by cross-referencing scalp TCRbeta sequences with sorted blood CD4 and CD8 repertoires. TCRdb re-hosts the immuneACCESS table, in-frame sequences only. Its copies lack some clones; in the studies checked, an unresolved V gene accounts for under half of them, and the cause for the rest is not known. V, J and clone size are those of that table, while D and trimming were read from the DNA. The sample includes around 150,000 clones, with 50% to 70% observed a single time. The ten top clones hold approximately 0.91% of the sample.

This sample's time point label indicates: less than five weeks on oral tofacitinib. Sample treatment or condition, as interpreted from the label and publication: oral pan-JAK inhibitor, 5-10 mg twice daily. Peripheral blood and lesional scalp punch biopsies were obtained from patients with alopecia areata. PBMCs were isolated by density centrifugation and stained for CD3, CD4 and CD8, after which CD4+ and CD8+ T cells were sorted on a FACSAria. This clonotype was obtained from a human donor with alopecia areata. Here the sequenced sample was CD4+ T cells sorted from blood, taken at week 4, from a patient treated with tofacitinib.

The DNA sequence is TGTGCCTGGAAGGGGACAGGGGGGAATCAGCCCCAGCATTTT. The translation is CAWKGTGGNQPQHF. The rearranged segments are TRBV30 and TRBJ1-5; TRBD1 lines up with 11 middle nucleotides. Trimming leaves V shorter by 4 bases and J shorter by 4 bases, with the junction holding 3 bases beyond the gene matches. The CDR3 has 14 amino acids, counting the end cysteine and phenylalanine. Of the read, only the CDR3 DNA is kept; its 42 bases are in frame from base 1. The germline V gene encodes CDR1 GTSNPN and CDR2 SVGIG (reference sequence).